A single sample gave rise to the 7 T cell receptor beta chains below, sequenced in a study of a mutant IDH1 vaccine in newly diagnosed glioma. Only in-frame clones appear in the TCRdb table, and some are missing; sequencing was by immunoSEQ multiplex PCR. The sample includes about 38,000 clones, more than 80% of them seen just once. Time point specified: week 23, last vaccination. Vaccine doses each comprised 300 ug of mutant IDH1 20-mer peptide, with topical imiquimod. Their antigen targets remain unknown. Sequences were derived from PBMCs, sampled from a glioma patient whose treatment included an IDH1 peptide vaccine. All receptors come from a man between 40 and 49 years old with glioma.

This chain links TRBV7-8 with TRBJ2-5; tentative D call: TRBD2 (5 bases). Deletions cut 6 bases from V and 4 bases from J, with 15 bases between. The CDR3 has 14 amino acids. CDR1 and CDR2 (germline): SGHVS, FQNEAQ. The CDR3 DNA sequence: TGTGCCAGCAGGCCGGGGAGAAGTGGAGAGACCCAGTACTTC. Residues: CASRPGRSGETQYF. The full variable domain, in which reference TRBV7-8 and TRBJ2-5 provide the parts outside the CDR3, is GAGVSQSPRYKVAKRGQDVALRCDPISGHVSLFWYQQALGQGPEFLTYFQNEAQLDKSGLPSDRFFAERPEGSVSTLKIQRTQQEDSAVYLCASRPGRSGETQYFGPGTRLLVL.

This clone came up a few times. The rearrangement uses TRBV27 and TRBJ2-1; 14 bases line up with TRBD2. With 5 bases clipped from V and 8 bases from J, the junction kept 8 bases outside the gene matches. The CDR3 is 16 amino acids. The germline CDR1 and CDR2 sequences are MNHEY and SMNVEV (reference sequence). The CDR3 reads CASSPRLAGGYHEQFF. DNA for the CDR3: TGTGCCAGCAGTCCCCGACTAGCGGGGGGGTACCATGAGCAGTTCTTC.

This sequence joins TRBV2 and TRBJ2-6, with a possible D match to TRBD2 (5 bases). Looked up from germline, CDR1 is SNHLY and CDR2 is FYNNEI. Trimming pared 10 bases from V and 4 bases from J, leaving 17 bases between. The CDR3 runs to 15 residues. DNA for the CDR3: TGTGCCATCTCAACGGGGTCTAGGGGGGCCAACGTCCTGACTTTC. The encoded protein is CAISTGSRGANVLTF.

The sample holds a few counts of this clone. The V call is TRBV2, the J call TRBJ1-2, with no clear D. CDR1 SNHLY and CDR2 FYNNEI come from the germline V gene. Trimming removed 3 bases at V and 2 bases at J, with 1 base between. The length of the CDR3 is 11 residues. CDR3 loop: CASSDNYGYTF. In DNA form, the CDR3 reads TGTGCCAGCAGTGACAACTATGGCTACACCTTC. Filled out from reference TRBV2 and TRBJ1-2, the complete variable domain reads EPEVTQTPSHQVTQMGQEVILRCVPISNHLYFYWYRQILGQKVEFLVSFYNNEISEKSEIFDDQFSVERPDGSNFTLKIRSTKLEDSAMYFCASSDNYGYTFGSGTRLTVV.

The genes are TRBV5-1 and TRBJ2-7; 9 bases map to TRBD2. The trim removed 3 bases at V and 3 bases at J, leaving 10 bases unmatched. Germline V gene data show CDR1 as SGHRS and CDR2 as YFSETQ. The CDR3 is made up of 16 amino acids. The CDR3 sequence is CASSSGLAGRNYEQYF. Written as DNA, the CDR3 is TGCGCCAGCAGCTCTGGGCTAGCGGGAAGGAACTACGAGCAGTACTTC. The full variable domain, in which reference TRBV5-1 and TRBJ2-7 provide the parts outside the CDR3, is KAGVTQTPRYLIKTRGQQVTLSCSPISGHRSVSWYQQTPGQGLQFLFEYFSETQRNKGNFPGRFSGRQFSNSRSEMNVSTLELGDSALYLCASSSGLAGRNYEQYFGPGTRLTVT.

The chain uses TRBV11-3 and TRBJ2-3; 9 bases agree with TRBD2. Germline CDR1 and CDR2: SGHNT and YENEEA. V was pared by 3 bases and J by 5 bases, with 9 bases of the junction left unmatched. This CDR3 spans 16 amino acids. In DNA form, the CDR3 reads TGTGCCAGCAGCTTCAGCGCGGGGGGGCTTGGAGATACGCAGTATTTT. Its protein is CASSFSAGGLGDTQYF.

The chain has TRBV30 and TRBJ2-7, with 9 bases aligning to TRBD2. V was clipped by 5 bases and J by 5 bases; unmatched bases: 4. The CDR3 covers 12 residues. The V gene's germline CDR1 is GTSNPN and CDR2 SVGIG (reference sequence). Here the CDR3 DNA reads TGTGCCTGGTCGCGACTAGCGGACGAGCAGTACTTC. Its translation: CAWSRLADEQYF.